The next 8 T cell receptor beta chains were all read from a single sample in a study of blood T cell repertoires in COVID-19. Libraries were prepared by immunoSEQ multiplex PCR; TCRdb keeps only in-frame clonotypes and omits some of them. There are 150,000 to 200,000 clones in the sample; approximately 84% occur only once, and 9.5% to 13% lies in the top ten. Sequencing was done on a sample of peripheral blood. Source of these receptors: a man between 65 and 79 years old with active or convalescent COVID-19.

This clone was seen only once. The genes are TRBV7-9 and TRBJ1-2; TRBD1 matches 9 bases. Looked up from germline, CDR1 is SEHNR and CDR2 is FQNEAQ (reference sequence). The CDR3 has 19 amino acids. After removal of 4 bases from V and 5 bases from J, the junction contained 20 bases not matched to a gene. The CDR3 nucleotides read TGTGCCAGCAGCTCCCTGACAGGGGGAGGCTACGCGAATCGGTATGGCTACACCTTC. Protein product: CASSSLTGGGYANRYGYTF.

V and J are TRBV19 and TRBJ2-3, with TRBD2 matching over 8 bases. Germline values: CDR1 LNHDA, CDR2 SQIVND (reference sequence). The ends lost 6 bases at V and 0 bases at J; junction bases unmatched: 5. This CDR3 comprises 15 residues. In DNA form, the CDR3 reads TGTGCCAGTAGGCCGAAGCGGGAGAGCACAGATACGCAGTATTTT. Residues: CASRPKRESTDTQYF.

This clone has a single count. The chain joins TRBV28 to TRBJ1-2; 8 positions agree with TRBD1. Germline assignment: CDR1 MDHEN and CDR2 SYDVKM. The length of the CDR3 is 15 residues. The J segment lost 3 bases and the V segment lost 6 bases, leaving 9 bases of the junction unmatched. The CDR3 sequence: CASRQQGVGDYGYTF. In DNA form, the CDR3 reads TGTGCCAGCAGGCAACAGGGGGTCGGTGACTATGGCTACACCTTC.

The gene calls are TRBV24-1 and TRBJ2-1; D is uncertain. Trimming shortened V by 4 bases and J by 6 bases, and 18 bases separated the two germline ends. The germline gives CDR1 KGHDR, CDR2 SFDVKD. The CDR3 has 16 amino acids. The CDR3 region has the DNA TGTGCCACCAGTGACCCCGCCGCGGCGGTAGGCAATGAGCAGTTCTTC. Translated: CATSDPAAAVGNEQFF.

In DNA form, the CDR3 reads TGCGCCAGCAGTCAATCTCTCCTACCCCCCTACGAGCAGTACTTC. As protein: CASSQSLLPPYEQYF. The chain is built from TRBV23-1 and TRBJ2-7; D remains ambiguous. TRBV23-1 is labeled an ORF, and its function is uncertain. Trimming stripped 0 bases from V and 2 bases from J, with 11 bases between. The CDR3 loop spans 15 amino acids.

As concerns this clone: This same CDR3 is encoded by further DNA sequences in the sample. The V gene is TRBV12-3 or TRBV12-4, the J gene TRBJ2-1; D gene ambiguous. This CDR3 spans 11 amino acids. Between the trimmed V and J ends, which lost 6 bases and 4 bases, there was a span of 4 bases. In nucleotides, the CDR3 is TGTGCCAGCAGGTCGTACAATGAGCAGTTCTTC. It codes for CASRSYNEQFF.

The rearrangement joins TRBV28 to TRBJ2-5; D is undetermined. Germline CDR1 MDHEN, CDR2 SYDVKM. The CDR3 length is 14 residues. Trimming cost V 4 bases and J 1 base, with 10 bases left between them. CDR3 residues: CASSSPPSQETQYF. The CDR3, as DNA: TGTGCCAGCAGTTCGCCTCCTAGCCAAGAGACCCAGTACTTC. The entire variable domain, with the rest obtained from reference TRBV28 and TRBJ2-5, is as follows: DVKVTQSSRYLVKRTGEKVFLECVQDMDHENMFWYRQDPGLGLRLIYFSYDVKMKEKGDIPEGYSVSREKKERFSLILESASTNQTSMYLCASSSPPSQETQYFGPGTRLLVL.

The chain links TRBV4-3 to TRBJ1-1; D is uncertain. Germline V gives CDR1 LGHNA, CDR2 YSLEER. The V end lost 3 bases, the J end lost 2 bases, and 7 bases lay between the germline ends. The CDR3 has 13 amino acids. The CDR3 region is CASSHHSNTEAFF. The DNA for the CDR3 is TGCGCCAGCAGCCACCATAGCAACACTGAAGCTTTCTTT.